A selection of T cell receptor beta chains follows, all from one sample in a study of T cells in tumors after PD-1 blockade. Clones were sequenced by immunoSEQ multiplex PCR, and TCRdb holds only the in-frame ones, with some missing. Altogether around 46,000 clones are present, roughly 73% being singletons, with the ten largest covering 16%. The specimen comprised PBMCs, sampled before anti-PD-1 treatment. The source is a human donor with basal cell carcinoma. Each CDR3 is given with its conserved first and last residue. Fields, in order: D gene, V gene, clone size, J gene, CDR3 DNA, CDR3 protein. A D gene is named only where the DNA matches it firmly. Only some rows state a clone size, as once, few, many or a class for expanded clones.

TRBD2	TRBV6-6	NA	TRBJ2-5	TGTGCCAGCAGTCCAGGACTAGCGGGGGCCCCCTTGCAAGAGACCCAGTACTTC	CASSPGLAGAPLQETQYF
NA	TRBV27	NA	TRBJ2-3	TGTGCCAGCTCTAGGGGCAGGGACACAGATACGCAGTATTTT	CASSRGRDTDTQYF
NA	TRBV7-2	NA	TRBJ2-3	TGTGCCAGCAGCTTAGCAATCGGAGCAGATACGCAGTATTTT	CASSLAIGADTQYF
NA	TRBV28	NA	TRBJ1-5	TGTGCCAGCAGACCCACATCGGGCAGCAATCAGCCCCAGCATTTT	CASRPTSGSNQPQHF
NA	TRBV7-9	once	TRBJ1-2	TGTGCCAGCAGCTTAGAGGGGTTCGATGGCTACACCTTC	CASSLEGFDGYTF
NA	TRBV10-1	NA	TRBJ2-2	TGCGCCAGCGCCAGGGTCGCGAACACCGGGGAGCTGTTTTTT	CASARVANTGELFF
NA	TRBV5-1	NA	TRBJ1-6	TGCGCCAGCAGCTTGGGTTCGGCCTATAATTCACCCCTCCACTTT	CASSLGSAYNSPLHF
NA	TRBV6-5	few	TRBJ1-1	TGTGCCAGCAGTTACTCTGGGGGGAGGAGGACTGAAGCTTTCTTT	CASSYSGGRRTEAFF
TRBD2	TRBV14	NA	TRBJ2-3	TGTGCCAGCAGCTGGGGGGGACTACCAACAGATACGCAGTATTTT	CASSWGGLPTDTQYF
NA	TRBV5-4	NA	TRBJ2-1	TGTGCCAGCAGCTTGGAAATAGCTACAGGAAATGAGCAGTTCTTC	CASSLEIATGNEQFF
TRBD1	TRBV30	NA	TRBJ1-2	TGTGCCTGGGGGACAGAAGCTAACTATGGCTACACCTTC	CAWGTEANYGYTF
NA	TRBV6-6	once	TRBJ1-6	TGTGCCAGCAGGTACAGAAGCTCCTATAATTCACCCCTCCACTTT	CASRYRSSYNSPLHF
NA	TRBV5-5	NA	TRBJ1-1	TGTGCCAGCAGCTGGACCCCGGACGTGAACACTGAAGCTTTCTTT	CASSWTPDVNTEAFF
TRBD1	TRBV29-1	NA	TRBJ2-7	TGCAGCGCCACGCCCGGGACAGGATTTTTAGTACGCGAGCAGTACTTC	CSATPGTGFLVREQYF
NA	TRBV10-3	NA	TRBJ2-5	TGTGCCATCAGCATGAGGCCAGAAGAGACCCAGTACTTC	CAISMRPEETQYF
TRBD1	TRBV20-1	few	TRBJ1-5	TGCAGTGCTAGTGCAGGGGGAGATCAGCCCCAGCATTTT	CSASAGGDQPQHF
NA	TRBV6-5	NA	TRBJ1-5	TGTGCCAGCAGTTACTTGGGGAATCAGCCCCAGCATTTT	CASSYLGNQPQHF
NA	TRBV2	NA	TRBJ2-5	TGTGCCAGTGCATCGGCGTCCCAGTACTTC	CASASASQYF
NA	TRBV6-6	NA	TRBJ1-1	TGTGCCAGCAGTTACTATGCAGGATACATGAACACTGAAGCTTTCTTT	CASSYYAGYMNTEAFF
NA	TRBV3-1/TRBV3-2	NA	TRBJ1-2	TGTGCCAGCAGCACGGGAGGTGGCTACACCTTC	CASSTGGGYTF
NA	TRBV4-1	NA	TRBJ2-1	TGCGCCAGCAGCCAACGGGGCAATGAGCAGTTCTTC	CASSQRGNEQFF
NA	TRBV28	few	TRBJ1-1	TGTGCCAGCAGTACGGTAACGCGCAGGTGGGGCATGAACACTGAAGCTTTCTTT	CASSTVTRRWGMNTEAFF
NA	TRBV24-1	NA	TRBJ2-7	TGTGCCACCAGTGATGGACCGGGGCTGGAGGAGCAGTACTTC	CATSDGPGLEEQYF
NA	TRBV28	NA	TRBJ1-6	TGTGCCAGCAATCGGGGGCTTTCTACTAATTCACCCCTCCACTTT	CASNRGLSTNSPLHF
NA	TRBV3-1/TRBV3-2	NA	TRBJ1-5	TGTGCCAGCAGCCTTCAGCTCAATCAGCCCCAGCATTTT	CASSLQLNQPQHF
TRBD2	TRBV4-1	NA	TRBJ2-5	TGCGCCAGCAGCCAAGGGACTAGCGGGGGGGGAGGACAAGAGACCCAGTACTTC	CASSQGTSGGGGQETQYF
TRBD2	TRBV11-3	NA	TRBJ2-7	TGTGCCAGCAGCTCGGGACTAGCGGGAAACGAGCAGTACTTC	CASSSGLAGNEQYF
NA	TRBV4-1	NA	TRBJ2-5	TGCGCCAGCAGCCAAGATGGCAGGGCTAGCGAGACCCAGTACTTC	CASSQDGRASETQYF
NA	TRBV30	NA	TRBJ1-2	TGTGCCTGGGACTACAGTGGGAACTATGGCTACACCTTC	CAWDYSGNYGYTF
NA	TRBV3-1/TRBV3-2	NA	TRBJ1-4	TGTGCCAGCAGCCATTACCGGTCAACTAATGAAAAACTGTTTTTT	CASSHYRSTNEKLFF
NA	TRBV6-5	NA	TRBJ2-5	TGTGCCAGCAGTTACTCGACAGGCCAAGAGACCCAGTACTTC	CASSYSTGQETQYF
NA	TRBV3-1/TRBV3-2	NA	TRBJ2-3	TGTGCCAGCACTAGTGCAGATACGCAGTATTTT	CASTSADTQYF
TRBD2	TRBV9	NA	TRBJ2-1	TGTGCCAGCAGCAATCCCGGGACTAGCACAACAATTAGCTCCTACAATGAGCAGTTCTTC	CASSNPGTSTTISSYNEQFF
NA	TRBV5-1	few	TRBJ2-7	TGCGCCAGCAGCTTAGACACGGGCTACGAGCAGTACTTC	CASSLDTGYEQYF
TRBD1	TRBV4-1	NA	TRBJ1-1	TGCGCCAGCAGCCAACCCACAGGGGGCAGGTCTGAAGCTTTCTTT	CASSQPTGGRSEAFF
NA	TRBV7-2	NA	TRBJ1-1	TGTGCCAGCGCCAGAGGGAACACTGAAGCTTTCTTT	CASARGNTEAFF
NA	TRBV5-5	NA	TRBJ2-3	TGTGCCAGCAGCTTGGTGGGGGCGCTGGGCACAGATACGCAGTATTTT	CASSLVGALGTDTQYF
TRBD1	TRBV5-1	few	TRBJ1-4	TGCGCCAGCAGCTTGGAGGCAGGGGGCCGGGAAAAACTGTTTTTT	CASSLEAGGREKLFF
NA	TRBV4-1	NA	TRBJ1-1	TGCGCCAGCAGCCAAGAGCCGCGAGGGGCCCAGTTCGCTTTCTTT	CASSQEPRGAQFAFF
NA	TRBV5-1	NA	TRBJ2-2	TGCGCCAGCAGCCCGGGAAGCCTGAACACCGGGGAGCTGTTTTTT	CASSPGSLNTGELFF
TRBD1	TRBV20-1	NA	TRBJ1-2	TGCAGTGCTAGTGGGACAGGGACTAACTATGGCTACACCTTC	CSASGTGTNYGYTF
NA	TRBV28	NA	TRBJ2-7	TGTGCCAGCAGCGGGCAGAGTCTATACGAGCAGTACTTC	CASSGQSLYEQYF
TRBD1	TRBV9	few	TRBJ1-5	TGTGCCAGCAGCGTAGGGACAGGGGGGAGTCAGCCCCAGCATTTT	CASSVGTGGSQPQHF
NA	TRBV28	NA	TRBJ1-2	TGTGCCAGCAGTAAGGAATTCAGGGGTGGCTACACCTTC	CASSKEFRGGYTF
NA	TRBV24-1	few	TRBJ2-1	TGTGCCACCAGTGATGCGACAGTCTACAATGAGCAGTTCTTC	CATSDATVYNEQFF
NA	TRBV6-6	few	TRBJ2-7	TGTGCCAGCAGCCGACTAGACTCCTACGAGCAGTACTTC	CASSRLDSYEQYF